Listed below are T cell receptor beta chains from one sample, sequenced in a study of T cell repertoires in cytomegalovirus infection. No cognate antigen is known for these TCRs. One entry per CDR3 protein, called by TCRdb with MiXCR from the reads. This table holds about 130,000 distinct CDR3 sequences, 24% found once. Material for sequencing was PBMCs, sequenced either directly or after in vitro stimulation (not recorded which). Receptors originate from a human donor in good health (CMV status not recorded). Some clones in this sample may be carry-over from other donors' samples. Each CDR3 is given with its conserved first and last residue. D genes are given only for firm matches. Not all rows give a size; the values are once, few, many and, for expanded clones, a class.

j_gene,d_gene,v_gene,abundance,CDR3aa,CDR3nt
TRBJ1-3,NA,TRBV7-2,many,CASSLGNPASGNTIYF,TGTGCCAGCAGCTTAGGGAACCCGGCGTCTGGAAACACCATATATTTT
TRBJ2-2,TRBD2,TRBV6-5,NA,CASRLAGVGTGELFF,TGTGCCAGCAGACTAGCGGGAGTGGGCACCGGGGAGCTGTTTTTT
TRBJ2-1,NA,TRBV29-1,few,CSVGGGHSYNEQFF,TGCAGCGTTGGAGGGGGACACTCCTACAATGAGCAGTTCTTC
TRBJ1-5,NA,TRBV12-3/TRBV12-4,NA,CASSTGPGDRPQHF,TGTGCCAGCAGCACCGGGCCTGGGGATCGGCCCCAGCATTTT
TRBJ2-2,NA,TRBV5-4,NA,CASSRDLRATGELFF,TGTGCCAGCAGCCGGGACCTTAGAGCTACCGGGGAGCTGTTTTTT
TRBJ1-1,NA,TRBV5-5,NA,CASSPEWVNTEAFF,TGTGCCAGCAGCCCCGAATGGGTGAACACTGAAGCTTTCTTT
TRBJ2-5,NA,TRBV9,few,CASSAREGPSVGQYF,TGTGCCAGCAGCGCACGAGAGGGGCCCTCGGTCGGCCAGTACTTC
TRBJ2-2,NA,TRBV5-1,NA,CASSLAGKVTGELFF,TGCGCCAGCAGCTTGGCCGGCAAGGTCACCGGGGAGCTGTTTTTT
TRBJ1-5,TRBD1,TRBV4-2,NA,CASSPLRTGEGQPQHF,TGTGCCAGCAGCCCACTACGGACAGGGGAGGGGCAGCCCCAGCATTTT
TRBJ1-6,NA,TRBV4-1,NA,CASSDGVHRSPLHF,TGCGCCAGCAGTGACGGAGTTCATAGATCACCCCTCCACTTT
TRBJ2-2,NA,TRBV5-1,NA,CASSLGSGDTGELFF,TGCGCCAGCAGCTTGGGGTCCGGGGACACCGGGGAGCTGTTTTTT
TRBJ2-3,NA,TRBV19,few,CASSISITDTQYF,TGTGCCAGTAGTATCTCCATCACAGATACGCAGTATTTT
TRBJ2-6,NA,TRBV5-4,NA,CASSYPRGTGANVLTF,TGTGCCAGCAGCTATCCTCGAGGGACAGGGGCCAACGTCCTGACTTTC
TRBJ2-2,NA,TRBV11-2,many,CASSPGTATGELFF,TGTGCCAGCAGCCCCGGGACTGCCACCGGGGAGCTGTTTTTT
TRBJ1-1,NA,TRBV7-9,few,CASSFQWGPNTEAFF,TGTGCCAGCAGCTTCCAATGGGGGCCGAACACTGAAGCTTTCTTT
TRBJ1-1,NA,TRBV12-3/TRBV12-4,NA,CASSLRLGVEAFF,TGTGCCAGCAGTTTAAGGTTGGGGGTTGAAGCTTTCTTT
TRBJ2-1,NA,TRBV6-8,NA,CASSYEETNEQFF,TGTGCCAGCAGTTACGAAGAAACAAATGAGCAGTTCTTC
TRBJ1-2,NA,TRBV4-3,few,CASSQDPGYYGYTF,TGCGCCAGCAGCCAAGACCCCGGGTACTATGGCTACACCTTC